This passage covers 21 T cell receptor beta chains from one sample sequenced in a study of cytotoxic CD8 clonotypes in ibrutinib-treated CLL. Clones were read by immunoSEQ multiplex PCR, and TCRdb kept only the in-frame ones, dropping some. The data hold roughly 200,000 clones, with 70% observed a single time. The sample in question was PBMCs, obtained after 12 months of ibrutinib treatment. These receptors came from a human donor with chronic lymphocytic leukemia.

The V call is TRBV30, the J call TRBJ1-1; D ambiguous. CDR3 length: 14 residues. V shed 0 bases and J shed 5 bases, with 13 bases lying between them. CDR1 GTSNPN and CDR2 SVGIG come from the germline V gene (reference sequence). CDR3 nucleotide sequence: TGTGCCTGGAGTGTGTACAGTTGGGGTACTGAAGCTTTCTTT. Encoded protein: CAWSVYSWGTEAFF.

The chain joins TRBV6-5 to TRBJ1-1; no firm D call. CDR1 MNHEY and CDR2 SVGAGI come from the germline V gene. Deletions cut 2 bases from V and 0 bases from J, with 13 bases between. The CDR3 runs 16 residues. The CDR3 sequence: CASSYLSGTMNTEAFF. The CDR3 DNA reads TGTGCCAGCAGTTACCTATCTGGCACGATGAACACTGAAGCTTTCTTT.

CDR3 DNA sequence: TGCGCCAGCAGCATGCGACTAGCGGGAGACTACGAGCAGTACTTC. Translated: CASSMRLAGDYEQYF. The rearrangement joins TRBV5-1 to TRBJ2-7; 12 nucleotides align to TRBD2. V was clipped by 4 bases and J by 3 bases; unmatched bases: 5. Germline V gene sequence: CDR1 SGHRS, CDR2 YFSETQ. This CDR3 spans 15 amino acids.

The rearrangement uses TRBV28 and TRBJ1-2; no definite D call. CDR3 length equals 13 residues. V lost 2 bases and J 8 bases, leaving 12 bases between the germline ends. Germline-derived CDR1 and CDR2 are MDHEN and SYDVKM. The CDR3 region has the DNA TGTGCCAGCAGTTTACGGCAGACAAGAGGCTACACCTTC. It encodes CASSLRQTRGYTF.

The chain is built from TRBV11-1 and TRBJ2-7; a weak D match, TRBD2 (6 bases). This CDR3 comprises 13 residues. In germline, CDR1 is SGHAT, CDR2 FQDESV (reference sequence). With 3 bases removed from V and 3 bases from J, the gap between germline ends came to 9 bases. The CDR3 spells CASSFTGDYEQYF. The CDR3 DNA sequence: TGTGCCAGCAGCTTTACGGGGGACTACGAGCAGTACTTC.

This chain joins TRBV18 and TRBJ2-7; D may be TRBD1 (5 bases). Germline V gene sequence: CDR1 KGHSH, CDR2 LQKENI. V lost 2 bases to trimming and J lost 9 bases, with 14 bases between them. CDR3 length: 13 residues. The CDR3 DNA follows: TGTGCCAGCTCACCAGGGGCGATCCCTGTGCAGTACTTC. Its protein product is CASSPGAIPVQYF.

In DNA, the CDR3 is TGTGCCAGCAGCCCGCGGGGGATAGAGACCCAGTACTTC. Its protein product is CASSPRGIETQYF. This chain connects TRBV21-1 to TRBJ2-5; the DNA was not used to check the table's D call, TRBD2. TRBV21-1 is flagged as a pseudogene. The CDR3 loop spans 13 amino acids.

V is TRBV5-1 and J is TRBJ1-2; D call uncertain. CDR1 and CDR2 from the germline V gene are SGHRS and YFSETQ. The CDR3 consists of 12 residues. The V gene lost 4 bases and the J gene lost 0 bases, with 4 bases spanning the gap. The CDR3 DNA sequence: TGCGCCAGCAGCGGAACTAACTATGGCTACACCTTC. It yields the protein CASSGTNYGYTF.

This clone was counted between two and nine times. This CDR3 is CASSSFRGKQETQYF. CDR3 in DNA: TGTGCCAGCAGCAGTTTTAGGGGAAAACAAGAGACCCAGTACTTC. The chain couples TRBV11-1 to TRBJ2-5; a weak D match, TRBD1 (5 bases). The CDR3 consists of 15 residues. The V end was cut by 5 bases, the J end by 2 bases, with 15 bases between. Germline V gene sequence: CDR1 SGHAT, CDR2 FQDESV (reference sequence).

The rearrangement joins TRBV5-1 to TRBJ2-2; 8 bases line up with TRBD1. The junction had 4 bases not matched to a gene; V was cut back by 2 bases and J by 4 bases. Germline CDR1 is SGHRS and CDR2 is YFSETQ. CDR3 length: 15 amino acids. The CDR3 here is CASSFRDRSTGELFF. CDR3 coding DNA: TGCGCCAGCAGCTTCCGGGACAGGTCCACCGGGGAGCTGTTTTTT.

This clone occurred a few times. The chain links TRBV29-1 to TRBJ2-7; TRBD2 agrees at 7 bases. V shed 7 bases and J 2 bases; nucleotides not matched to a gene: 5. Per germline, CDR1 SQVTM and CDR2 ANQGSEA. The length of the CDR3 is 12 residues. For the CDR3, the DNA is TGCAGCGCAGCCAGCGGGGCCTACGAGCAGTACTTC. It codes for CSAASGAYEQYF.

This chain uses TRBV5-4 with TRBJ2-5; D remains unclear. V was shortened by 1 base and J by 5 bases, with 3 bases between the two germline ends. Germline V lookup: CDR1 SGHNT, CDR2 YYREEE (reference sequence). CDR3 length: 11 residues. CDR3 protein: CASSLFETQYF. The CDR3 bases are TGTGCCAGCAGCTTGTTCGAGACCCAGTACTTC. Drawing the rest from reference TRBV5-4 and TRBJ2-5, the complete variable domain is ETGVTQSPTHLIKTRGQQVTLRCSSQSGHNTVSWYQQALGQGPQFIFQYYREEENGRGNFPPRFSGLQFPNYSSELNVNALELDDSALYLCASSLFETQYFGPGTRLLVL.

The chain's CDR3 is CASSQSGMSTNTEAFF. The CDR3 coding sequence is TGCGCCAGCAGTCAATCCGGGATGTCAACGAACACTGAAGCTTTCTTT. The J gene is TRBJ1-1, the V gene TRBV23-1; no clear D. TRBV23-1 falls under the ORF class, with uncertain function. V lost 0 bases and J 1 base, leaving 12 bases between the germline ends. This CDR3 is built from 16 residues.

This clone was seen more than once but under ten times. The chain joins TRBV20-1 to TRBJ2-7; D ambiguous. Germline assignment: CDR1 DFQATT and CDR2 SNEGSKA (reference sequence). The CDR3 is made up of 10 amino acids. V lost 3 bases and J 3 bases, leaving 3 bases between the germline ends. CDR3 bases: TGCAGTGCTAGTGACTACGAGCAGTACTTC. Its translation is CSASDYEQYF.

Written as DNA, the CDR3 is TGTGCCAGCACTGTGGACAGGGCGGTTCCTGAAGCTTTCTTT. As protein: CASTVDRAVPEAFF. This chain joins TRBV2 and TRBJ1-1; 8 positions agree with TRBD1. This CDR3 is built from 14 residues. With 7 bases clipped from V and 6 bases from J, the junction kept 10 bases outside the gene matches. The germline gives CDR1 SNHLY, CDR2 FYNNEI. The whole variable domain, remainder taken from reference TRBV2 and TRBJ1-1, is EPEVTQTPSHQVTQMGQEVILRCVPISNHLYFYWYRQILGQKVEFLVSFYNNEISEKSEIFDDQFSVERPDGSNFTLKIRSTKLEDSAMYFCASTVDRAVPEAFFGQGTRLTVV.

The chain recombines TRBV18 with TRBJ1-2, with 11 bases aligning to TRBD1. With 3 bases clipped from V and 2 bases from J, the junction kept 5 bases outside the gene matches. The CDR3 totals 16 residues. The germline CDR1 and CDR2 sequences are KGHSH and LQKENI. CDR3 loop: CASSPGQGVRNYGYTF. As DNA, the CDR3 is TGTGCCAGCTCACCGGGACAGGGGGTGAGGAACTATGGCTACACCTTC.

This clone showed up just a few times. The chain combines TRBV10-3 with TRBJ1-4; no definite D call. CDR1 is ENHRY and CDR2 is SYGVKD in the germline V gene. The CDR3 has 12 residues. The V end was cut by 0 bases, the J end by 10 bases, with 6 bases between. CDR3 bases: TGTGCCATCAGTGAGTCGGGGAGAAAACTGTTTTTT. Translating it yields CAISESGRKLFF.

V and J are TRBV30 and TRBJ1-6; D might be TRBD1 (5 bases). Per the germline V gene, CDR1 is GTSNPN and CDR2 is SVGIG (reference sequence). The CDR3 contains 14 residues. V lost 0 bases, J lost 8 bases, and 11 bases lay in between. CDR3 nucleotide sequence: TGTGCCTGGAGTGTACGGAGGGGTCATTCACCCCTCCACTTT. This sequence encodes CAWSVRRGHSPLHF.

The chain links TRBV30 to TRBJ1-4, with 11 bases fitting TRBD1. Unmatched junction bases numbered 20, after V lost 4 bases and J lost 4 bases. This CDR3 region has 20 residues. Germline assignment: CDR1 GTSNPN and CDR2 SVGIG (reference sequence). The CDR3 spells CAWKRTGGYEEVKGNEKLFF. Written as DNA, the CDR3 is TGTGCCTGGAAAAGGACAGGGGGCTATGAAGAGGTAAAGGGTAATGAAAAACTGTTTTTT.

The V and J genes are TRBV7-2 and TRBJ2-1; D gene ambiguous. Germline V lookup: CDR1 SGHTA, CDR2 FQGNSA. The V end lost 5 bases, the J end lost 0 bases, and 14 bases lay between the germline ends. This CDR3 contains 16 residues. In DNA, the CDR3 is TGTGCCAGCAGCCGACTCCTCCTCAGCTCCTACAATGAGCAGTTCTTC. Its protein is CASSRLLLSSYNEQFF.

The genes are TRBV7-3 and TRBJ1-2; 9 bases map to TRBD1. CDR3 size: 13 residues. The V gene end was trimmed by 4 bases and the J gene end by 11 bases; junction bases not matched to a gene: 8. Germline CDR1 is SGHTA and CDR2 is FQGTGA. The CDR3, as DNA: TGTGCCAGCAGCTATTCGGGACAGGGTCTATACACCTTC. Amino acid sequence: CASSYSGQGLYTF. The variable domain in full, completed from reference TRBV7-3 and TRBJ1-2, reads GAGVSQTPSNKVTEKGKYVELRCDPISGHTALYWYRQSLGQGPEFLIYFQGTGAADDSGLPNDRFFAVRPEGSVSTLKIQRTERGDSAVYLCASSYSGQGLYTFGSGTRLTVV.